At least ten counts were recorded for the clone carrying this T cell receptor beta chain. The antigen remains unidentified. The data were obtained in a study of spatial heterogeneity in lung cancer. For the study at large: A module score for T cells, taken from matched bulk RNA-seq, correlated strongly with TCR transcript counts in tumor regions. General observations from the study: Tracking of tumor mutation counts was seen in expanded intratumoral alpha and beta TCR counts. Tallies of expanded TCRs, which were sorted into ubiquitous and regional groups, correlated with counts of ubiquitous and regional nonsynonymous mutations, respectively.

MiXCR was run by TCRdb on the 5' RACE reads, yielding one entry per CDR3 protein. The table shows over 25,000 distinct CDR3 sequences, with just over 7% occurring only once. Time point described: sample taken at primary tumor resection. The approximately 69 donors had untreated early-stage non-small cell lung cancer. The authors sequenced whole RNA from tumor, nontumor lung or frozen PBMC without sorting. The input for sequencing was lung tumor tissue, taken at surgery. This receptor was identified in a male donor with early-stage non-small cell lung cancer.

The CDR3 bases are TGCAGTGCTAGAGGACTAGCGGGGCTAAGCGAGCAGTACTTC. Translating it yields CSARGLAGLSEQYF. The chain employs TRBV20-1 and TRBJ2-7, with TRBD2 matching over 11 bases. Germline CDR1 is DFQATT and CDR2 is SNEGSKA (reference sequence). Losses at the gene ends were 1 base for V and 6 bases for J; bases not matched to a gene: 5. The CDR3 length is 14 residues.